Shown below are 8 T cell receptor beta chains from a single sample sequenced in a study of blood T cells in healthy people across ages. Using a J-beta primer mix together with a sample-barcoded 5' primer, a second PCR was run for roughly 6 to 12 cycles. Each CDR3 protein gets one entry after TCRdb re-called the 5' RACE reads with MiXCR. The table shows 630,000 or so distinct CDR3 sequences, with around 32% occurring only once. The sequencing input was blood. These receptors were taken from a woman aged 80 or over in good health.

This clonotype was observed at least ten times. The rearrangement links TRBV4-1 to TRBJ2-3; 8 positions match TRBD1. Germline CDR1 MGHRA, CDR2 YSYEKL. The CDR3 has 22 amino acids. Trimming took 4 bases from V and 2 from J; bases not matched to a gene: 26. The CDR3 DNA follows: TGCGCCAGCAGCCTCAACGATGGGACTTCAAGACAGGGGTTGCCTCCCACAGATACGCAGTATTTT. It encodes CASSLNDGTSRQGLPPTDTQYF.

This rearrangement joins TRBV28 to TRBJ1-1; the D gene is possibly TRBD1 (5 bases). This CDR3 region has 14 residues. CDR1 and CDR2 from the germline V gene are MDHEN and SYDVKM. V was pared by 5 bases and J by 3 bases, with 13 bases between. CDR3 bases: TGTGCCAGCAGTCGGGGGTTCGGATACACTGAAGCTTTCTTT. This sequence encodes CASSRGFGYTEAFF. Complete variable domain (other parts from reference TRBV28 and TRBJ1-1): DVKVTQSSRYLVKRTGEKVFLECVQDMDHENMFWYRQDPGLGLRLIYFSYDVKMKEKGDIPEGYSVSREKKERFSLILESASTNQTSMYLCASSRGFGYTEAFFGQGTRLTVV.

This clonotype was seen repeatedly, ten times or more. The chain couples TRBV6-2 or TRBV6-3 to TRBJ2-5; D unresolved. Germline-derived CDR1 and CDR2 are MNHEY and SVGEGT. Between the trimmed V and J ends, which lost 2 bases and 4 bases, there was a span of 20 bases. The CDR3 totals 17 residues. The DNA for the CDR3 is TGTGCCAGCAGTTACCCCCGTGATAGCTCTGCAGGAGAGACCCAGTACTTC. Translated: CASSYPRDSSAGETQYF.

This clonotype was counted only a few times. One end of the junction varies from germline; a read error may be responsible. The rearrangement uses TRBV7-7 and TRBJ2-5, with TRBD1 matching 8 bases. CDR3 size: 17 residues. Germline assignment: CDR1 SSHAT and CDR2 FNYEAQ (reference sequence). The CDR3 coding sequence is TGTGCTAGCAGCGACTTAGAAGGCCCAGGGGGCCGGGAGACCCAGTACTTC. It encodes CASSDLEGPGGRETQYF. The whole variable domain, filled in from reference TRBV7-7 and TRBJ2-5, reads GAGVSQSPRYKVTKRGQDVTLRCDPISSHATLYWYQQALGQGPEFLTYFNYEAQPDKSGLPSDRFSAERPEGSISTLTIQRTEQRDSAMYRCASSDLEGPGGRETQYFGPGTRLLVL.

This clonotype has at least ten counts. This sequence joins TRBV6-2 or TRBV6-3 and TRBJ2-1; no clear D gene. CDR1 is MNHEY and CDR2 is SVGEGT in the germline V gene. Trimming pared 8 bases from V and 10 bases from J, leaving 15 bases between. The CDR3 extends over 12 amino acids. The CDR3 DNA reads TGTGCCAGCTCTCTCATAAAGGGCGAGCAGTTCTTC. Residues: CASSLIKGEQFF.

This clonotype turned up a few times. The chain uses TRBV5-4 and TRBJ2-5, with 7 bases matching TRBD1. CDR1 and CDR2 from the germline V gene are SGHNT and YYREEE (reference sequence). The CDR3 length is 15 residues. J gave up 4 bases and V 4 bases, and 10 bases lay outside the gene matches. The CDR3, as DNA: TGTGCCAGCAGCAAGGGACAGAACCCAAGAGAGACCCAGTACTTC. Protein product: CASSKGQNPRETQYF.

The V gene is TRBV7-2, the J gene TRBJ2-7; 8 bases align to TRBD2. This CDR3 has 14 amino acids. V lost 0 bases, J lost 3 bases, and 1 base stayed unmatched. CDR1 and CDR2 from the germline V gene are SGHTA and FQGNSA. The CDR3 nucleotides read TGTGCCAGCAGCTTAGCTAGCGGGGACTACGAGCAGTACTTC. It yields the protein CASSLASGDYEQYF.

This clonotype occurred many times. This sequence joins TRBV5-1 and TRBJ2-5; D possibly corresponds to TRBD1 (7 bases). This CDR3 comprises 15 residues. The V end lost 4 bases, the J end lost 0 bases, and 13 bases lay between the germline ends. Germline V lookup: CDR1 SGHRS, CDR2 YFSETQ. The CDR3 DNA sequence: TGCGCCAGCAGCGGATCAGGGGGGTACCAAGAGACCCAGTACTTC. Its protein product is CASSGSGGYQETQYF. The full variable domain, rest sourced from reference TRBV5-1 and TRBJ2-5, is KAGVTQTPRYLIKTRGQQVTLSCSPISGHRSVSWYQQTPGQGLQFLFEYFSETQRNKGNFPGRFSGRQFSNSRSEMNVSTLELGDSALYLCASSGSGGYQETQYFGPGTRLLVL.